The text below deals with one TCR beta chain. This record comes from a study of cytomegalovirus exposure and HLA in healthy donors. Using immunoSEQ multiplex PCR, the repertoire was profiled, and TCRdb retains in-frame clones only, with some absent. The profile shows about 160,000 clones, around 81% of them singletons. With 6 bases clipped from V and 5 bases from J, the junction kept 9 bases outside the gene matches. The CDR3 spans 14 residues. Germline V gene data show CDR1 as WSHSY and CDR2 as SAAADI. The clonotype comes from a man aged 30 to 45 in good health and CMV-seropositive. Specimen: PBMCs. The chain employs TRBV10-2 and TRBJ2-5; 7 bases fit TRBD1. The CDR3 nucleotides read TGCGCCAGCAGCCAGGGGGATGGACGGGAGACCCAGTACTTC. The encoded protein is CASSQGDGRETQYF.